This T cell receptor (beta chain) was identified in a study of neurological immune-mediated disorders. This clonotype has at least ten counts. Its antigen is still unknown. Study results and caveats: Repertoires from 18 of 34 multiple sclerosis patients grouped phylogenetically into a related-CDR3 cluster, suggesting a possible signature.

Synthesis of cDNA was carried out by template-switch 5'RACE. The reaction used 10-nucleotide random UMIs. A single record per CDR3 protein comes from TCRdb applying MiXCR to the 5' RACE reads. The data contain 65,000 to 90,000 distinct CDR3 sequences, 2.5% to 4% of them singletons. CDR3 length: 15 amino acids. V shed 5 bases and J 7 bases; nucleotides not matched to a gene: 6. The V gene's germline CDR1 is DFQATT and CDR2 SNEGSKA (reference sequence). It was from 2 million PBMCs stored at -80 C that the unsorted libraries were obtained. The genes are TRBV20-1 and TRBJ2-2; TRBD2 matches at 14 bases. This receptor was taken from a woman between 50 and 59 years old with multiple sclerosis. Sequenced sample: PBMCs. Written as DNA, the CDR3 is TGCAGTGCTGAGACTAGCGGGGGGGCCGGCGGGGAGCTGTTTTTT. Its protein product is CSAETSGGAGGELFF.